Below, 30 T cell receptor beta chains from the same sample are listed, as sequenced in a study of control samples from healthy donors and cancer patients. Only in-frame clones appear in the TCRdb table, and some are missing; sequencing was by immunoSEQ multiplex PCR. The sample has around 130,000 clones, roughly 94% seen once. Source material: blood. All receptors come from a man aged 25 to 40 in good health.

The chain employs TRBV27 and TRBJ2-5; the match to TRBD2 covers 8 bases. In germline, CDR1 is MNHEY, CDR2 SMNVEV (reference sequence). The junction had 4 bases not matched to a gene; V was cut back by 4 bases and J by 0 bases. The CDR3 runs to 15 residues. The CDR3 DNA follows: TGTGCCAGCAGTTCCTTCGGGGGGGACCAAGAGACCCAGTACTTC. This translates into CASSSFGGDQETQYF.

V and J are TRBV9 and TRBJ1-5, with D possibly TRBD1 on 6 matching bases. Germline values: CDR1 SGDLS, CDR2 YYNGEE. V lost 3 bases, J lost 9 bases, and 19 bases lay in between. The CDR3 totals 15 residues. The CDR3 sequence: CASSARRGKRRPQHF. The CDR3 bases are TGTGCCAGCAGCGCCCGCAGGGGCAAGAGGAGGCCCCAGCATTTT.

The J gene is TRBJ2-5, the V gene TRBV11-2; D is perhaps TRBD2 (5 bases). Germline CDR1 SGHAT, CDR2 FQNNGV. Trimming left V 5 bases short and J 4 bases short, with 17 bases between. The CDR3 covers 15 residues. CDR3 sequence reads: CASSLNGVTGETQYF. The DNA of the CDR3 is TGTGCCAGCAGCCTTAACGGGGTGACGGGAGAGACCCAGTACTTC.

The genes are TRBV6-5 and TRBJ1-1; D may be TRBD1 (5 bases). Trimming stripped 6 bases from V and 5 bases from J, with 16 bases between. CDR1 is MNHEY and CDR2 is SVGAGI in the germline V gene. The CDR3 is 14 residues long. The DNA of the CDR3 is TGTGCCAGCAGACACGGCAGGGAGGGGACTGAAGCTTTCTTT. Translated, it gives CASRHGREGTEAFF.

The chain combines TRBV20-1 with TRBJ2-3; D is undetermined. CDR1 is DFQATT, CDR2 SNEGSKA, per germline (reference sequence). This CDR3 spans 11 amino acids. V gave up 5 bases and J gave up 6 bases, with 9 bases separating them. This CDR3 reads CSAPSVDTQYF. Written as DNA, the CDR3 is TGCAGTGCTCCGAGCGTGGATACGCAGTATTTT.

The chain uses TRBV28 and TRBJ2-2, with D possibly matching TRBD2 (7 bases). Looked up from germline, CDR1 is MDHEN and CDR2 is SYDVKM. The CDR3 length is 16 residues. Trimming removed 6 bases from V and 4 bases from J, with 18 bases in between. CDR3 DNA sequence: TGTGCCAGCAGGAACCAGGGAGGGGGGCCCACCGGGGAGCTGTTTTTT. Amino acids: CASRNQGGGPTGELFF.

The CDR3 spells CASRESRDRGSAANQPQHF. In nucleotides, the CDR3 is TGTGCCAGCAGAGAATCTCGGGACAGGGGGTCCGCCGCCAATCAGCCCCAGCATTTT. The rearrangement uses TRBV14 and TRBJ1-5; 11 bases match TRBD1. Germline values: CDR1 SGHDN, CDR2 FVKESK. V dropped 6 bases and J dropped 3; count of bases not matched to a gene: 16. This CDR3 has 19 amino acids.

This chain uses TRBV29-1 with TRBJ2-7; 7 bases are a match to TRBD1. The V and J ends lost 6 bases and 2 bases, in that order; junction bases with no gene match: 7. The CDR3 has 13 residues. Germline-derived CDR1 and CDR2 are SQVTM and ANQGSEA. The CDR3 is CSVSGTDPYEQYF. Written as DNA, the CDR3 is TGCAGCGTATCCGGGACAGATCCCTACGAGCAGTACTTC.

V and J are TRBV9 and TRBJ2-2; no definite D call. The V gene lost 0 bases and the J gene lost 5 bases, with 5 bases spanning the gap. The CDR3 extends over 13 amino acids. Germline V gene sequence: CDR1 SGDLS, CDR2 YYNGEE. This chain's CDR3 is CASSVVRTGELFF. As DNA, the CDR3 is TGTGCCAGCAGCGTAGTAAGGACCGGGGAGCTGTTTTTT.

This clone was detected once. The chain has TRBV7-9 and TRBJ1-2, with 8 bases identical to TRBD1. CDR1 and CDR2 (germline): SEHNR, FQNEAQ (reference sequence). V was pared by 4 bases and J by 4 bases, with 8 bases of the junction left unmatched. The CDR3 length is 15 residues. CDR3 DNA: TGTGCCAGCAGCTCAGAAATCACAGGGGGCTATGGCTACACCTTC. It specifies CASSSEITGGYGYTF.

This rearrangement joins TRBV6-2 or TRBV6-3 to TRBJ2-7, with TRBD2 matching 7 bases. Germline V gene data show CDR1 as MNHEY and CDR2 as SVGEGT. V dropped 4 bases and J dropped 4; count of bases not matched to a gene: 7. The CDR3 spans 14 residues. CDR3 coding DNA: TGTGCCAGCAGTTGGACTAGGGTTCTTTACGAGCAGTACTTC. Its protein is CASSWTRVLYEQYF.

The chain combines TRBV10-3 with TRBJ2-3, with TRBD2 as a possible D gene (5 bases). This CDR3 has 13 amino acids. Germline assignment: CDR1 ENHRY and CDR2 SYGVKD. The V end was cut by 7 bases, the J end by 8 bases, with 16 bases between. The DNA for the CDR3 is TGTGCCATCACTGGAGCTTCTGAGGGTACGCAGTATTTT. Encoded protein: CAITGASEGTQYF.

The rearrangement joins TRBV24-1 to TRBJ2-5; 7 nucleotides line up with TRBD1. This CDR3 is built from 15 residues. CDR1 and CDR2 (germline): KGHDR, SFDVKD. V dropped 3 bases and J dropped 6; count of bases not matched to a gene: 9. The CDR3 bases are TGTGCCACCAGTGATGTTGACAGGGAAAGCCAGACCCAGTACTTC. Amino acids: CATSDVDRESQTQYF.

The chain couples TRBV21-1 to TRBJ2-1; TRBD2 is the table's D call and was not checked against the DNA. TRBV21-1 is reported as a pseudogene. The CDR3 contains 20 residues. In DNA form, the CDR3 reads TGTGCCAGCAGCAAACCCGGATCCCCCGGGACTAGCGGGGGGGCCTGTGAGCAGTTCTTC. Its translation is CASSKPGSPGTSGGACEQFF.

In nucleotides, the CDR3 is TGTGCCAGCAGTGACGGTTTACGAGTGGCGGTCCGAGAGACCCAGTACTTC. It translates to CASSDGLRVAVRETQYF. This chain uses TRBV2 with TRBJ2-5; no clear D. Germline loops: CDR1 SNHLY, CDR2 FYNNEI. Trimming took 3 bases from V and 4 from J, leaving 21 bases between them. The CDR3 has 17 residues.

The chain uses TRBV9 and TRBJ1-4; no firm D call. The germline V gene encodes CDR1 SGDLS and CDR2 YYNGEE. The length of the CDR3 is 16 residues. Trimming took off 4 bases at V and 2 bases at J, with 15 bases between the two ends. The CDR3 region is CASSTRALGTNEKLFF. DNA of the CDR3: TGTGCCAGCAGCACCCGGGCCCTGGGGACTAATGAAAAACTGTTTTTT.

This chain connects TRBV2 to TRBJ1-3; no clear D. Germline V gene lookup returns CDR1 SNHLY and CDR2 FYNNEI. V lost 7 bases to trimming and J lost 2 bases, with 9 bases between them. The CDR3 is made up of 13 amino acids. The CDR3 spells CASTPSPGNTIYF. CDR3 nucleotides: TGTGCCAGCACCCCGAGCCCTGGAAACACCATATATTTT.

The J gene is TRBJ1-1, the V gene TRBV3-1 (or the pseudogene TRBV3-2); perhaps TRBD1 as D (5 bases). CDR3 length: 17 residues. Deletions cut 3 bases from V and 1 base from J, with 18 bases between. The germline V gene encodes CDR1 LGHDT and CDR2 YNNKEL (reference sequence). The DNA for the CDR3 is TGTGCCAGCAGCCACAGAGGGGCGGGTAGGAAGAACACTGAAGCTTTCTTT. This gives the protein CASSHRGAGRKNTEAFF.

This rearrangement joins TRBV9 to TRBJ2-3, with 13 bases matching TRBD2. Germline lookup yields CDR1 SGDLS and CDR2 YYNGEE. V was clipped by 3 bases and J by 0 bases; unmatched bases: 7. The CDR3 has 18 residues. CDR3 in amino acids: CASSATSGGGSSTDTQYF. The CDR3 DNA sequence: TGTGCCAGCAGCGCAACTAGCGGGGGGGGATCCAGCACAGATACGCAGTATTTT.

The chain carries TRBV12-3 or TRBV12-4 and TRBJ1-2, with TRBD1 identical over 7 bases. The CDR3 is 13 residues long. J gave up 6 bases and V 5 bases, and 6 bases lay outside the gene matches. The CDR3 spells CASSHGTANGYTF. The CDR3 bases are TGTGCCAGCAGTCACGGGACAGCGAATGGCTACACCTTC.

The table lists this clone with a count of one. In nucleotides, the CDR3 is TGTGCCAGCAGTTACGTGACAGTGAACACTGAAGCTTTCTTT. Protein sequence: CASSYVTVNTEAFF. V is TRBV6-2 or TRBV6-3 and J is TRBJ1-1, with D possibly TRBD1 on 5 matching bases. Between the trimmed V and J ends, which lost 2 bases and 0 bases, there was a span of 7 bases. Germline CDR1 and CDR2: MNHEY and SVGEGT. The length of the CDR3 is 14 residues.

This chain joins TRBV13 and TRBJ1-1; TRBD1 agrees at 7 bases. V gave up 4 bases and J gave up 4 bases; unmatched junction bases: 15. The CDR3 is 17 amino acids. Looked up from germline, CDR1 is PRHDT and CDR2 is FYEKMQ (reference sequence). This CDR3 is CASSSRGVVPGGTEAFF. In DNA, the CDR3 is TGTGCCAGCAGCTCCAGGGGGGTAGTCCCCGGTGGCACTGAAGCTTTCTTT.

This clone was seen just once. The chain is built from TRBV5-6 and TRBJ1-2, with D perhaps TRBD1 (5 bases). CDR3 size: 13 residues. The V end was cut by 2 bases, the J end by 8 bases, with 13 bases between. The germline CDR1 and CDR2 sequences are SGHDT and YYEEEE. The CDR3 sequence: CASSLGLGDGYTF. The CDR3 DNA is TGTGCCAGCAGCTTAGGGCTAGGGGACGGCTACACCTTC.

This sequence joins TRBV20-1 and TRBJ2-5; 7 bases match TRBD2. CDR1 DFQATT and CDR2 SNEGSKA come from the germline V gene (reference sequence). CDR3 size: 13 residues. V lost 3 bases, J lost 3 bases, and 4 bases stayed unmatched. The CDR3 nucleotides read TGCAGTGCTAGTGGACTAGTCGAAGAGACCCAGTACTTC. It specifies CSASGLVEETQYF.

V gene TRBV2 combines with J gene TRBJ2-6; 11 positions agree with TRBD1. CDR3 length: 19 residues. Germline CDR1 reads SNHLY; CDR2 reads FYNNEI. Unmatched junction bases numbered 12, after V lost 7 bases and J lost 1 base. The CDR3 spells CASIPGQGASLSGANVLTF. CDR3 bases: TGTGCCAGCATCCCTGGACAGGGGGCTTCACTTTCTGGGGCCAACGTCCTGACTTTC.

The chain couples TRBV29-1 to TRBJ1-1, with 9 bases aligning to TRBD1. The CDR3 contains 16 residues. Germline V lookup: CDR1 SQVTM, CDR2 ANQGSEA. The V and J ends lost 1 base and 5 bases, in that order; junction bases with no gene match: 11. The CDR3 loop is CSVEGTGAREGTEAFF. The CDR3 coding sequence is TGCAGCGTTGAAGGGACAGGGGCGCGGGAGGGGACTGAAGCTTTCTTT.

The chain combines TRBV4-3 with TRBJ1-1; no firm D call. The CDR3 covers 13 residues. Trimming pared 6 bases from V and 3 bases from J, leaving 11 bases between. Germline V gene data show CDR1 as LGHNA and CDR2 as YSLEER. This chain's CDR3 is CASSLQLDTEAFF. The DNA for the CDR3 is TGCGCCAGCAGTCTCCAACTGGACACTGAAGCTTTCTTT.

Only one count was recorded for this clone. The chain recombines TRBV7-2 with TRBJ1-6; 8 bases are shared with TRBD1. Trimming took 2 bases from V and 10 from J; bases not matched to a gene: 10. The CDR3 covers 16 residues. Germline V gene data show CDR1 as SGHTA and CDR2 as FQGNSA. CDR3 in DNA: TGTGCCAGCAGCTTAAGGAGTGGGACAGGACGCTCACCCCTCCACTTT. Its translation: CASSLRSGTGRSPLHF.

V usage is TRBV28 and J usage is TRBJ2-2; D perhaps matches TRBD2 (6 bases). Per germline, CDR1 MDHEN and CDR2 SYDVKM. Trimming stripped 4 bases from V and 2 bases from J, with 11 bases between. The CDR3 consists of 15 residues. CDR3 sequence: CASSWGGANTGELFF. In DNA form, the CDR3 reads TGTGCCAGCAGTTGGGGCGGGGCTAACACCGGGGAGCTGTTTTTT.

The chain uses TRBV6-4 and TRBJ1-3, with D uncertain. The length of the CDR3 is 13 residues. V shed 7 bases and J shed 1 base, with 8 bases lying between them. The V gene's germline CDR1 is MRHNA and CDR2 SNTAGT. CDR3 bases: TGTGCCAGCATACACGTATCTGGAAACACCATATATTTT. This codes for CASIHVSGNTIYF.